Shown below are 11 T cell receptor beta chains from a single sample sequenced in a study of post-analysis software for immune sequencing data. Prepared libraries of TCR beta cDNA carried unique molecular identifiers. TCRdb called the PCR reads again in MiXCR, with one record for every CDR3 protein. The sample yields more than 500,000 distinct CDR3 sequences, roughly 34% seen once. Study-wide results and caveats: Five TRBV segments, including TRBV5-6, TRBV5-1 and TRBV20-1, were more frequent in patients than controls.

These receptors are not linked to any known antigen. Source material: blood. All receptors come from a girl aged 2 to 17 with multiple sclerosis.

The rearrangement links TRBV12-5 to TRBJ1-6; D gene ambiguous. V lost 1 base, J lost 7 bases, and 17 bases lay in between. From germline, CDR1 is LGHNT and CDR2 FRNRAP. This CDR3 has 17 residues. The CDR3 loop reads CASGLARRADGNSPLHF. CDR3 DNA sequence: TGTGCTAGTGGTTTGGCTCGGAGGGCAGACGGGAATTCACCCCTCCACTTT.

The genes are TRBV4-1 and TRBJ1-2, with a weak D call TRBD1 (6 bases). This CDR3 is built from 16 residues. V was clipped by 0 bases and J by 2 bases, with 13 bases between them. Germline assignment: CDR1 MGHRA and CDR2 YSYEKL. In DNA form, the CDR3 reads TGCGCCAGCAGCCAAGAAGGGGAAACAGGGAACTATGGCTACACCTTC. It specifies CASSQEGETGNYGYTF.

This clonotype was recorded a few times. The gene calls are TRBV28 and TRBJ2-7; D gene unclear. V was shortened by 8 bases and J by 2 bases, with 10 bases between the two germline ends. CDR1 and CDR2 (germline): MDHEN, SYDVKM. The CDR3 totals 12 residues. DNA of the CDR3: TGTGCCAGCCAGGAAGCCCCCTACGAGCAGTACTTC. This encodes CASQEAPYEQYF.

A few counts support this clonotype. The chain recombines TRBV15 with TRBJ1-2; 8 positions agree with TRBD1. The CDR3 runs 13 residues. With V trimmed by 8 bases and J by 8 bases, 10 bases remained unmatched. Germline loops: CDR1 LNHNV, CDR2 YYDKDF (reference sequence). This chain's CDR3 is CATRDRGGEGYTF. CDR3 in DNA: TGTGCCACCCGAGACAGGGGAGGGGAAGGCTACACCTTC.

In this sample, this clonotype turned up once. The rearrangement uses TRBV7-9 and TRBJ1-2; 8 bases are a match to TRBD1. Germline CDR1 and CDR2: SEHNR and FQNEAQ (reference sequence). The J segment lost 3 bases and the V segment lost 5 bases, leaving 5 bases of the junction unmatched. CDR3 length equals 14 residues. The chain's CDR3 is CASSRGQEHYGYTF. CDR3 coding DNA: TGTGCCAGCAGCCGGGGACAGGAGCACTATGGCTACACCTTC.

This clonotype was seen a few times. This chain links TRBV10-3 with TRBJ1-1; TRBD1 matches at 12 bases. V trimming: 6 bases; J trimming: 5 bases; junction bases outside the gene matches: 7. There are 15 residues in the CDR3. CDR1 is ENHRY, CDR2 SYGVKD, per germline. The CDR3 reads CAISLGTGGRTEAFF. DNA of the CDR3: TGTGCCATCAGCCTCGGGACAGGGGGCCGAACTGAAGCTTTCTTT.

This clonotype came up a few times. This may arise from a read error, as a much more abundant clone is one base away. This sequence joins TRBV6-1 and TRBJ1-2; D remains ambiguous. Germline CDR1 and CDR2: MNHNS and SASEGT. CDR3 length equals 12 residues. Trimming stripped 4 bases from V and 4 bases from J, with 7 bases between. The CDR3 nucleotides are TGTGCCAGCAGTGTCGGTCGCTATGGCTACACCTTC. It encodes CASSVGRYGYTF.

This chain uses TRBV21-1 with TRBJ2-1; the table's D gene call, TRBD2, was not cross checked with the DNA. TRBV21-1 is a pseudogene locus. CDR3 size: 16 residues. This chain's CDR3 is CASSKVTSGIYNEQFF. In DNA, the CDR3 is TGTGCCAGCAGCAAAGTCACTAGCGGGATCTACAATGAGCAGTTCTTC.

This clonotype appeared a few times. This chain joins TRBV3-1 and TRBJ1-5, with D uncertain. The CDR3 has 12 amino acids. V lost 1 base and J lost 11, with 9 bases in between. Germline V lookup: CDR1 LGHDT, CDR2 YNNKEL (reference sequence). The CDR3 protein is CASSQGSRTQHF. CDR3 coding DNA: TGTGCCAGCAGCCAAGGTTCCAGGACCCAGCATTTT.

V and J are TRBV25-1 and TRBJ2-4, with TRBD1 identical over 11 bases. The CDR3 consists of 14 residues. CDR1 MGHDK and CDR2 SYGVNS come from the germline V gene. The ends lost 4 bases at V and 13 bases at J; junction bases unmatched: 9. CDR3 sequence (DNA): TGTGCCAGCAGTGCAACCGGGACAGGGGGAAAGCAGTACTTC. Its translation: CASSATGTGGKQYF.

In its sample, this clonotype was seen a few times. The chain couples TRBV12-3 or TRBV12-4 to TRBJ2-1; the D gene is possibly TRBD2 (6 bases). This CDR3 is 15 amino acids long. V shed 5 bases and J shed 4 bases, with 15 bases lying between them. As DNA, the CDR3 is TGTGCCAGCAGTCCGACTAGGCTAGTGTACAATGAGCAGTTCTTC. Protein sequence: CASSPTRLVYNEQFF.